The 25 T cell receptor beta chains in this list originate from one sample, sequenced in a study of cytomegalovirus exposure and HLA in healthy donors. Sequenced by immunoSEQ multiplex PCR; TCRdb stores in-frame clones only, minus some. The data contain fewer than 75,000 clones, 90% to 95% of them singletons. Material: PBMCs. The receptors were sampled from a man younger than 35 in good health and CMV-seronegative.

The V and J genes are TRBV5-1 and TRBJ1-1, with TRBD1 as a possible D gene (6 bases). CDR3 length equals 12 residues. Germline V lookup: CDR1 SGHRS, CDR2 YFSETQ. The germline V and J ends were trimmed by 0 bases and 12 bases, with 12 bases remaining between them. CDR3 residues: CASSLEQGRTFF. Written as DNA, the CDR3 is TGCGCCAGCAGCTTGGAGCAGGGGAGAACTTTCTTT. The entire variable domain, with the rest obtained from reference TRBV5-1 and TRBJ1-1, is as follows: KAGVTQTPRYLIKTRGQQVTLSCSPISGHRSVSWYQQTPGQGLQFLFEYFSETQRNKGNFPGRFSGRQFSNSRSEMNVSTLELGDSALYLCASSLEQGRTFFGQGTRLTVV.

The chain employs TRBV28 and TRBJ1-1, with D possibly matching TRBD1 (5 bases). V lost 5 bases to trimming and J lost 4 bases, with 14 bases between them. The CDR3 extends over 14 amino acids. Per the germline V gene, CDR1 is MDHEN and CDR2 is SYDVKM. The CDR3 spells CASSTRVRGTEAFF. Written as DNA, the CDR3 is TGTGCCAGCAGTACCAGGGTAAGGGGCACTGAAGCTTTCTTT. Full variable domain (remainder filled in from reference TRBV28 and TRBJ1-1): DVKVTQSSRYLVKRTGEKVFLECVQDMDHENMFWYRQDPGLGLRLIYFSYDVKMKEKGDIPEGYSVSREKKERFSLILESASTNQTSMYLCASSTRVRGTEAFFGQGTRLTVV.

V and J are TRBV19 and TRBJ2-7; 7 nucleotides agree with TRBD1. This CDR3 contains 15 residues. V shed 3 bases, J shed 2 bases, and the junction held 7 bases outside the gene matches. The germline V gene encodes CDR1 LNHDA and CDR2 SQIVND (reference sequence). The DNA of the CDR3 is TGTGCCAGTAGTATGAAACAGGGGTTTACCTACGAGCAGTACTTC. Amino acids: CASSMKQGFTYEQYF.

This chain links TRBV14 with TRBJ2-1; perhaps TRBD1 as D (5 bases). In germline, CDR1 is SGHDN, CDR2 FVKESK. The CDR3 loop spans 15 amino acids. Deletions cut 0 bases from V and 4 bases from J, with 10 bases between. The DNA of the CDR3 is TGTGCCAGCAGCCAAGATTTACAGGTTTACAATGAGCAGTTCTTC. This sequence encodes CASSQDLQVYNEQFF.

V and J are TRBV6-6 and TRBJ2-7, with 9 nucleotides matching TRBD1. Trimming cost V 6 bases and J 2 bases; bases outside gene matches: 5. Germline CDR1 reads MNHNY; CDR2 reads SVGAGI (reference sequence). CDR3 length equals 14 residues. As DNA, the CDR3 is TGTGCCAGCAGCCCCAGACAGGGGGCCTACGAGCAGTACTTC. This sequence encodes CASSPRQGAYEQYF.

The CDR3 DNA reads as TGTGCCAGCAGCCCAGACTTCTCTGGAAACACCATATATTTT. Residues: CASSPDFSGNTIYF. The gene calls are TRBV7-6 and TRBJ1-3; D is unresolved. This CDR3 has 14 amino acids. Germline CDR1 reads SGHVS; CDR2 reads FNYEAQ. The germline V and J ends were trimmed by 5 bases and 0 bases, with 8 bases remaining between them.

The V and J genes are TRBV18 and TRBJ1-1; 7 bases match TRBD1. V shed 3 bases and J 4 bases; nucleotides not matched to a gene: 5. Germline V gene data show CDR1 as KGHSH and CDR2 as LQKENI. This CDR3 comprises 14 residues. CDR3 nucleotide sequence: TGTGCCAGCTCACCCCAGGGGGGAGTCACTGAAGCTTTCTTT. Translating gives CASSPQGGVTEAFF.

V is TRBV4-1 and J is TRBJ2-3, with 10 bases fitting TRBD2. From germline, CDR1 is MGHRA and CDR2 YSYEKL. There are 13 residues in the CDR3. Losses at the gene ends were 3 bases for V and 6 bases for J; bases not matched to a gene: 0. CDR3: CASSQGLADTQYF. The CDR3 DNA follows: TGCGCCAGCAGCCAGGGACTAGCGGATACGCAGTATTTT.

The chain links TRBV6-5 to TRBJ2-7; D ambiguous. V lost 3 bases and J lost 0, with 6 bases in between. The CDR3 is 13 residues long. Germline CDR1 reads MNHEY; CDR2 reads SVGAGI. Here the CDR3 reads CASSYGHSYEQYF. CDR3 DNA: TGTGCCAGCAGTTATGGCCACTCCTACGAGCAGTACTTC.

The V and J genes are TRBV10-3 and TRBJ1-2; D is possibly TRBD1 (6 bases). The ends were cut back, 0 bases at V and 5 bases at J, with 13 bases in the middle. Germline V lookup: CDR1 ENHRY, CDR2 SYGVKD. This CDR3 spans 15 amino acids. CDR3 protein: CAISESGTGFYGYTF. CDR3 DNA: TGTGCCATCAGTGAGTCGGGCACAGGGTTTTATGGCTACACCTTC.

This clone has a handful of counts. The rearrangement uses TRBV29-1 and TRBJ1-5, with D possibly matching TRBD1 (6 bases). Trimming took off 5 bases at V and 0 bases at J, with 8 bases between the two ends. Germline CDR1 reads SQVTM; CDR2 reads ANQGSEA. The CDR3 covers 13 residues. The CDR3 loop reads CSVKQGSNQPQHF. The CDR3 nucleotides are TGCAGCGTTAAACAGGGTAGCAATCAGCCCCAGCATTTT.

The chain is built from TRBV6-5 and TRBJ2-5, with D perhaps matching TRBD2 (5 bases). Germline-derived CDR1 and CDR2 are MNHEY and SVGAGI. The V and J ends lost 0 bases and 3 bases respectively, with 14 bases between them. The CDR3 loop spans 16 amino acids. CDR3 region: CASSYSNRVSEETQYF. CDR3 nucleotides: TGTGCCAGCAGTTACTCGAACCGAGTTAGCGAAGAGACCCAGTACTTC.

The table lists this clone with a count of one. The chain combines TRBV9 with TRBJ1-3, with D maybe TRBD1 (6 bases). In germline, CDR1 is SGDLS, CDR2 YYNGEE. V shed 4 bases and J shed 8 bases, with 16 bases lying between them. The CDR3 spans 14 residues. The CDR3 loop reads CASSPWGGEDTIYF. The CDR3 DNA sequence: TGTGCCAGCAGCCCGTGGGGGGGCGAGGACACCATATATTTT.

The genes are TRBV6-1 and TRBJ2-7; a possible D gene is TRBD2 (5 bases). The V gene's germline CDR1 is MNHNS and CDR2 SASEGT. This CDR3 has 13 residues. V lost 1 base and J 7 bases, leaving 11 bases between the germline ends. In DNA form, the CDR3 reads TGTGCCAGCAGTGAAGTGAGATCGGGGGAGCAGTACTTC. It codes for CASSEVRSGEQYF.

J is TRBJ1-6 and V is TRBV5-6; 8 bases match TRBD1. Germline CDR1 is SGHDT and CDR2 is YYEEEE. After removal of 4 bases from V and 9 bases from J, the junction contained 9 bases not matched to a gene. This CDR3 has 15 residues. CDR3 residues: CASSHRQGTISPLHF. CDR3 coding DNA: TGTGCCAGCAGCCACCGACAGGGGACAATTTCACCCCTCCACTTT.

The chain is built from TRBV9 and TRBJ2-7; 12 bases fit TRBD2. The ends lost 4 bases at V and 6 bases at J; junction bases unmatched: 11. In germline, CDR1 is SGDLS, CDR2 YYNGEE. The CDR3 runs to 16 residues. CDR3: CASSTSTLAGGSEQYF. The CDR3 region has the DNA TGTGCCAGCAGCACCTCGACACTAGCGGGGGGTTCCGAGCAGTACTTC. Using reference TRBV9 and TRBJ2-7 for the parts outside the CDR3, the full variable domain is DSGVTQTPKHLITATGQRVTLRCSPRSGDLSVYWYQQSLDQGLQFLIQYYNGEERAKGNILERFSAQQFPDLHSELNLSSLELGDSALYFCASSTSTLAGGSEQYFGPGTRLTVT.

In nucleotides, the CDR3 is TGTGCCAGCAGCCCGTGGGGACAGGGGGCCGTAGATACGCAGTATTTT. It yields the protein CASSPWGQGAVDTQYF. The chain is built from TRBV7-2 and TRBJ2-3, with TRBD1 matching 12 bases. The CDR3 totals 16 residues. Germline lookup yields CDR1 SGHTA and CDR2 FQGNSA. The ends lost 5 bases at V and 5 bases at J; junction bases unmatched: 8. The variable domain in full, with the rest retrieved from reference TRBV7-2 and TRBJ2-3, is GAGVSQSPSNKVTEKGKDVELRCDPISGHTALYWYRQSLGQGLEFLIYFQGNSAPDKSGLPSDRFSAERTGGSVSTLTIQRTQQEDSAVYLCASSPWGQGAVDTQYFGPGTRLTVL.

The CDR3, as DNA: TGTGCCAGCAGTCCTGGGGCAGGACAGTATAATAGGGAGACCCAGTACTTC. Protein: CASSPGAGQYNRETQYF. The chain links TRBV28 to TRBJ2-5; TRBD1 is a possible D gene (6 bases). Germline V gene data show CDR1 as MDHEN and CDR2 as SYDVKM. This CDR3 comprises 17 residues. With 5 bases removed from V and 5 bases from J, the gap between germline ends came to 24 bases. Full variable domain (missing parts from reference TRBV28 and TRBJ2-5): DVKVTQSSRYLVKRTGEKVFLECVQDMDHENMFWYRQDPGLGLRLIYFSYDVKMKEKGDIPEGYSVSREKKERFSLILESASTNQTSMYLCASSPGAGQYNRETQYFGPGTRLLVL.

This chain links TRBV5-1 with TRBJ2-7, with 9 bases matching TRBD2. CDR3 length: 16 residues. The V segment lost 0 bases and the J segment 0 bases; nucleotides outside the gene matches: 4. Germline V CDR1 and CDR2: SGHRS, YFSETQ. The CDR3 reads CASSLDGTSFSYEQYF. The CDR3 region has the DNA TGCGCCAGCAGCTTGGACGGGACTAGCTTCTCCTACGAGCAGTACTTC.

The chain employs TRBV28 and TRBJ2-5; no clear D gene. Trimming removed 3 bases at V and 0 bases at J, with 14 bases between. The CDR3 is made up of 16 amino acids. Germline CDR1 is MDHEN and CDR2 is SYDVKM. The CDR3 region is CASSLRSSLYQETQYF. The DNA of the CDR3 is TGTGCCAGCAGTTTGCGGTCCTCACTGTACCAAGAGACCCAGTACTTC.

This clone was observed once. The CDR3 loop reads CAWSGQVGQELFF. CDR3 bases: TGTGCCTGGAGTGGGCAGGTGGGGCAGGAACTGTTTTTT. This chain uses TRBV30 with TRBJ1-4; TRBD1 might be the D (5 bases). The CDR3 covers 13 residues. CDR1 and CDR2 from the germline V gene are GTSNPN and SVGIG (reference sequence). Between the trimmed V and J ends, which lost 1 base and 12 bases, there was a span of 15 bases.

CDR3 amino acids: CASSQLVGSRNTIYF. For the CDR3, the DNA is TGTGCCAGCAGCCAATTGGTAGGGAGTAGAAACACCATATATTTT. The V and J genes are TRBV9 and TRBJ1-3, with D hard to call. Germline lookup yields CDR1 SGDLS and CDR2 YYNGEE. The V and J ends lost 4 bases and 5 bases respectively, with 16 bases between them. The length of the CDR3 is 15 residues.

The chain is built from TRBV4-1 and TRBJ1-2; D not certain. The V end lost 5 bases, the J end lost 8 bases, and 21 bases lay between the germline ends. In germline, CDR1 is MGHRA, CDR2 YSYEKL. There are 15 residues in the CDR3. The CDR3 region has the DNA TGCGCCAGCAGCTTCCGGGAGAGCCATAGGGAGGGCTACACCTTC. This translates into CASSFRESHREGYTF.

This clone has only one observation. The rearrangement uses TRBV30 and TRBJ1-4; a possible D gene is TRBD1 (6 bases). Trimming stripped 6 bases from V and 4 bases from J, with 15 bases between. The CDR3 is made up of 14 amino acids. Germline CDR1 and CDR2: GTSNPN and SVGIG (reference sequence). CDR3: CACLKGGGNEKLFF. In DNA form, the CDR3 reads TGTGCCTGCCTAAAAGGGGGGGGTAATGAAAAACTGTTTTTT.

The rearrangement joins TRBV7-9 to TRBJ2-3; TRBD2 might be the D (5 bases). Trimming removed 4 bases at V and 7 bases at J, with 21 bases between. From germline, CDR1 is SEHNR and CDR2 FQNEAQ (reference sequence). This CDR3 is 16 amino acids long. The DNA for the CDR3 is TGTGCCAGCAGCTCCGAGGGCTTGGGGTCTTACAATACGCAGTATTTT. Its translation: CASSSEGLGSYNTQYF.